A selection of T cell receptor beta chains follows, all from one sample in a study of T cell changes during pregnancy in multiple sclerosis. Profiled with immunoSEQ multiplex PCR; TCRdb holds only in-frame clones, not every one. Of about 50,000 clones in the sample, 80% to 95% were seen once. This specimen was CD4+ T cells from peripheral blood mononuclear cells, taken in the second trimester of pregnancy. These receptor sequences come from a female donor with multiple sclerosis, enrolled in a pregnancy study. Each CDR3 is given without its conserved first and last residue. The order of the fields is CDR3 protein, J gene, V gene.

ASSLGQDRYT	TRBJ1-2	TRBV5-6
ASSLEGPRGLAGRY	TRBJ2-3	TRBV5-8
ARRTRDRDMNTEAF	TRBJ1-1	TRBV11-1
ASSFSADRDGEQY	TRBJ2-7	TRBV5-5
ASSIDGGLAGRLRTTGELF	TRBJ2-2	TRBV19
ASSLLGNQPQH	TRBJ1-5	TRBV19
ASSPGLAGGKETQY	TRBJ2-5	TRBV11-1
ASSLAQSGEAF	TRBJ1-1	TRBV7-9
ASSYIGASGGDTQY	TRBJ2-3	TRBV6-6
ASSEARRGGFGETQY	TRBJ2-5	TRBV6-1
SVEDGRRGVAQNTEAF	TRBJ1-1	TRBV29-1
ASSQALGPTSGGSSYEQY	TRBJ2-7	TRBV4-1
ASRQGASNQPQH	TRBJ1-5	TRBV6-6
ATSARGGEGETQY	TRBJ2-5	TRBV15
ATSRPDSVVVF	TRBJ1-1	TRBV15
ASSLMGQGNPGELF	TRBJ2-2	TRBV5-1
ASRGQGAGVSNQPQH	TRBJ1-5	TRBV2
ASSSGSLNTEAF	TRBJ1-1	TRBV27